This T cell receptor beta chain was observed in a study of T cell responses to AZD1222 COVID-19 vaccine. Study as a whole: Second-dose timings of about 4 or about 12 weeks were pooled.

This CDR3 spans 17 amino acids. Germline CDR1 reads SGHNT; CDR2 reads YENEEA. V was clipped by 4 bases and J by 2 bases; unmatched bases: 7. General study findings and limits: Just a handful of AZD1222 recipients tested seropositive at baseline. Nearly half of unique spike-specific TCRs reportedly avoided B.1.351 and B.1.1.7 mutated regions.

TCRdb's copy holds only in-frame clones and misses some; the assay was immunoSEQ multiplex PCR. The profile covers about 92,000 clones, with approximately 90% appearing a single time and 22% taken by the ten largest. On this clone: Its antigen remains unidentified.

The sequence came from an adult in good health. The rearrangement joins TRBV11-3 to TRBJ2-4; 11 bases map to TRBD2. The sample here was peripheral blood, taken on day 0 of AZD1222 vaccination. The CDR3 sequence: CASSSTLAGATKNIQYF. Written as DNA, the CDR3 is TGTGCCAGCAGCTCGACACTAGCGGGGGCAACCAAAAACATTCAGTACTTC. The full variable domain, its missing parts supplied by reference TRBV11-3 and TRBJ2-4, is EAGVVQSPRYKIIEKKQPVAFWCNPISGHNTLYWYLQNLGQGPELLIRYENEEAVDDSQLPKDRFSAERLKGVDSTLKIQPAELGDSAVYLCASSSTLAGATKNIQYFGAGTRLSVL.